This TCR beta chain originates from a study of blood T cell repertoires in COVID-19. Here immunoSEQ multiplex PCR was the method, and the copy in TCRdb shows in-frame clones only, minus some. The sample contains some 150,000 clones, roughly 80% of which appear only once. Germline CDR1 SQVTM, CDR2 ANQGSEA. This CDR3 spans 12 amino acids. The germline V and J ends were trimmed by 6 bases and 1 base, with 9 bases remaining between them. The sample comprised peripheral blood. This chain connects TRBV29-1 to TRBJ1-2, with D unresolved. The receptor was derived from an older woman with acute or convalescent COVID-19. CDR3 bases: TGCAGCGTCCCCATTTTTAACTATGGCTACACCTTC. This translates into CSVPIFNYGYTF. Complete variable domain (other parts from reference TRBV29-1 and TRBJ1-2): SAVISQKPSRDICQRGTSLTIQCQVDSQVTMMFWYRQQPGQSLTLIATANQGSEATYESGFVIDKFPISRPNLTFSTLTVSNMSPEDSSIYLCSVPIFNYGYTFGSGTRLTVV.